This T cell receptor beta chain is drawn from a study of CD8+ T cells in alopecia areata. Treatment defined: oral pan-JAK inhibitor, 5-10 mg twice daily. Reverse transcription of extracted RNA yielded cDNA, which provided the sequencing template. Assay: immunoSEQ multiplex PCR; the TCRdb copy retains only in-frame clones and omits some. The sample shows approximately 280,000 clones, over 45% of them seen only once. V gave up 4 bases and J gave up 4 bases, with 20 bases separating them. CDR1 is SGHVS, CDR2 FQNEAQ, per germline. This CDR3 region has 17 residues. General study findings and limits: Across lesional scalp, and particularly alopecia totalis/universalis, clonality surpassed that of normal scalp. Throughout tofacitinib, many expanded lesional clones continued to persist in scalp and blood. The study found tofacitinib significantly decreased scalp clonality and expanded CD8+ clones among the top 100.

About this clone itself: Its antigen is undetermined.

The source material was CD4+ T cells sorted from blood, sampled at week 24, from a patient treated with tofacitinib. The genes are TRBV7-8 and TRBJ2-1; the D is unclear. This TCR was sampled from a human donor with alopecia areata. CDR3 loop: CASSSGRFPSLYNEQFF. The CDR3 DNA follows: TGTGCCAGCAGCTCCGGACGCTTCCCTTCTTTATACAATGAGCAGTTCTTC.